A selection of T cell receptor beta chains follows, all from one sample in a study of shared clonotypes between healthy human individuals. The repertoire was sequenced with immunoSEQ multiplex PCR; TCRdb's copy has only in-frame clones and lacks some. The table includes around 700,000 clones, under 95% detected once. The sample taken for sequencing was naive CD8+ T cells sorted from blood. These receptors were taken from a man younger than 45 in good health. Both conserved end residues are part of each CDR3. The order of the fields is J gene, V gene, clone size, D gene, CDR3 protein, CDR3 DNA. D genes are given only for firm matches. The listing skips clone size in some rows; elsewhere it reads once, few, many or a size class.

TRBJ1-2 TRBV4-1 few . CASSQDSGFGYTF TGCGCCAGCAGCCAAGACTCGGGATTTGGCTACACCTTC
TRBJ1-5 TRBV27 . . CASRTRGSNQPQHF TGTGCCAGCAGAACGAGAGGGAGCAATCAGCCCCAGCATTTT
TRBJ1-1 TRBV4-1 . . CASSQGSLSEAFF TGCGCCAGCAGCCAAGGGAGTCTGTCTGAAGCTTTCTTT
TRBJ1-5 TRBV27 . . CASSPRQSNQPQHF TGTGCCAGCAGTCCAAGACAGAGCAATCAGCCCCAGCATTTT
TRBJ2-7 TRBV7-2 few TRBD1 CASSTYRGGPYEQYF TGTGCCAGCAGCACCTACAGGGGCGGCCCCTACGAGCAGTACTTC
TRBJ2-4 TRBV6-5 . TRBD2 CASGARGSGKNIQYF TGTGCCAGCGGGGCTCGCGGTAGCGGGAAAAACATTCAGTACTTC
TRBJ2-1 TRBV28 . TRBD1 CASSPPGQPDVGQFF TGTGCCAGCAGTCCTCCGGGACAGCCCGACGTTGGGCAGTTCTTC
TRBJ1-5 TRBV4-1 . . CASSQGVNNQPQHF TGCGCCAGCAGCCAAGGGGTTAACAATCAGCCCCAGCATTTT
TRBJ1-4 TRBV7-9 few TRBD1 CASSPRGRGSTNEKLFF TGTGCCAGCAGCCCCCGGGGCAGGGGGAGCACTAATGAAAAACTGTTTTTT
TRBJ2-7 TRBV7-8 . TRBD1 CASSLEQGIVYEQYF TGTGCCAGCAGCTTAGAACAGGGGATTGTCTACGAGCAGTACTTC
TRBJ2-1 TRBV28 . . CASSPPPRVEYFSYNEQFF TGTGCCAGCAGCCCACCCCCGCGAGTCGAGTACTTCTCCTACAATGAGCAGTTCTTC
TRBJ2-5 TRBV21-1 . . CASRRTTGWLETQYF TGTGCCAGCCGAAGAACGACAGGGTGGCTGGAGACCCAGTACTTC
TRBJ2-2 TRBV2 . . CASSYIGAGELFF TGTGCCAGCAGTTACATCGGGGCCGGGGAGCTGTTTTTT
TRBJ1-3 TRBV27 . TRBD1 CASSLFGDRGRSSGNTIYF TGTGCCAGCAGTTTATTCGGGGACAGGGGACGGAGCTCTGGAAACACCATATATTTT
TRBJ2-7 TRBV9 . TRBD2 CASSVDLSGGFDEQYF TGTGCCAGCAGCGTAGATTTGTCGGGAGGTTTCGACGAGCAGTACTTC
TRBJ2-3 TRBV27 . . CASSLLTSTDTQYF TGTGCCAGCAGCCTATTAACTAGCACAGATACGCAGTATTTT
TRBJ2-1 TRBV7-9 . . CASSSYRDSYNEQFF TGTGCCAGCAGCTCATACCGGGACTCTTACAATGAGCAGTTCTTC
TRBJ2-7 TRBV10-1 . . CASSEGVSYEQYF TGCGCCAGCAGTGAAGGGGTCTCCTACGAGCAGTACTTC
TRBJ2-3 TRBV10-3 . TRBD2 CAISGSLVGRTDTQYF TGTGCCATCAGTGGATCCTTGGTCGGGAGGACAGATACGCAGTATTTT